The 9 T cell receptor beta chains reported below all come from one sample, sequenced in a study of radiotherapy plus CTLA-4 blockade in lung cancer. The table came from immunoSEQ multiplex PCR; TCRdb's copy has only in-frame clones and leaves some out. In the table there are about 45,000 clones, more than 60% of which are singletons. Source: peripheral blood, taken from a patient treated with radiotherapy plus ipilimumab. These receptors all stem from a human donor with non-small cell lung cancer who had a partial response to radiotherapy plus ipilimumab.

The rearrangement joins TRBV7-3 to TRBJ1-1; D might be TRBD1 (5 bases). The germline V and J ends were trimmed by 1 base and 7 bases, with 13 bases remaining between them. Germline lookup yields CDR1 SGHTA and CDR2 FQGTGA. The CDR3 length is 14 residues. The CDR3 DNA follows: TGTGCCAGCAGCTTAAGGGTGGGGGAGGGTGAAGCTTTCTTT. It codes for CASSLRVGEGEAFF.

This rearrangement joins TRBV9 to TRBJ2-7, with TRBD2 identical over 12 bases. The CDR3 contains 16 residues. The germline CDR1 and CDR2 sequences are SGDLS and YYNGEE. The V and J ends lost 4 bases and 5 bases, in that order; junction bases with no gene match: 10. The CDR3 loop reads CASSILAGGPRHEQYF. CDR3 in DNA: TGTGCCAGCAGCATTCTAGCGGGAGGGCCCCGGCACGAGCAGTACTTC.

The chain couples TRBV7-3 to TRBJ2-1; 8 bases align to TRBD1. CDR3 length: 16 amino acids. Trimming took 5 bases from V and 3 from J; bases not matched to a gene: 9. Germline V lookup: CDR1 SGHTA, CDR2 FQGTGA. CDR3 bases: TGTGCCAGCAGCATATTGCCGGGACAGGACTACAATGAGCAGTTCTTC. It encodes CASSILPGQDYNEQFF.

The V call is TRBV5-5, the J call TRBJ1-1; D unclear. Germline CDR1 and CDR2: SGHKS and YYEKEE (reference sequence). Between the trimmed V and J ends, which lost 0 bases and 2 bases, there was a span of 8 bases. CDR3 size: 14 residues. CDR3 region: CASSLGAFNTEAFF. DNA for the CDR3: TGTGCCAGCAGCTTGGGGGCCTTCAACACTGAAGCTTTCTTT.

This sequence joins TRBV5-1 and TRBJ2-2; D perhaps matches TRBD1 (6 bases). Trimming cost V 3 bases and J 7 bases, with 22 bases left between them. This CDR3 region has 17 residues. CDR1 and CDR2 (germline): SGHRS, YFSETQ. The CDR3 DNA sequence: TGCGCCAGCAGCTGGGAGCCAGGGGACGTATATGTCGGGGAGCTGTTTTTT. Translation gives CASSWEPGDVYVGELFF.

DNA for the CDR3: TGTGCCAGCAGATTTTTAGCGGGGGGTCAAGATACGCAGTATTTT. It is translated as CASRFLAGGQDTQYF. The rearrangement uses TRBV13 and TRBJ2-3, with 10 bases lining up with TRBD2. Germline V CDR1 and CDR2: PRHDT, FYEKMQ (reference sequence). The V segment lost 6 bases and the J segment 5 bases; nucleotides outside the gene matches: 8. The CDR3 has 15 residues.

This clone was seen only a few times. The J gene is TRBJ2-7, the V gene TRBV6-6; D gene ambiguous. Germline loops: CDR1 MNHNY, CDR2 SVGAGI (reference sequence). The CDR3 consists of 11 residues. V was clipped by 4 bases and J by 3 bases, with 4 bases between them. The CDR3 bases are TGTGCCAGCAGTTCCTACTACGAGCAGTACTTC. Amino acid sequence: CASSSYYEQYF.

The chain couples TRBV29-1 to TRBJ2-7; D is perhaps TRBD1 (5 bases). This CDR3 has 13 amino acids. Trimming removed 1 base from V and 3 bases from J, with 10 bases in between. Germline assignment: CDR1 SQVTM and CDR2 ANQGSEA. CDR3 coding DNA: TGCAGCGTTGAAGCCGCGCAGGGCTACGAGCAGTACTTC. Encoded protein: CSVEAAQGYEQYF.

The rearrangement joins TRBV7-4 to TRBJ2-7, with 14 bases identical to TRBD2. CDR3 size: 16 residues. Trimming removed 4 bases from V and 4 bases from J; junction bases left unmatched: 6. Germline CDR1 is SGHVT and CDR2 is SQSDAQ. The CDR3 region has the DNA TGTGCCAGCAGCTCCTTCGGACTAGCGGGAGGATACGAGCAGTACTTC. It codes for CASSSFGLAGGYEQYF.